Following are 17 T cell receptor beta chains from one sample sequenced in a study of T cell responses to AZD1222 COVID-19 vaccine. Sequencing used immunoSEQ multiplex PCR; TCRdb keeps in-frame clones, though not all of them. This repertoire shows about 97,000 clones, around nine tenths found once; its top ten account for 2.5% to 3%. Sample: peripheral blood, taken on day 0 of AZD1222 vaccination. The receptors originated from an adult in good health.

This chain joins TRBV27 and TRBJ1-1; possible D gene TRBD1, 5 bases. Germline values: CDR1 MNHEY, CDR2 SMNVEV (reference sequence). The length of the CDR3 is 16 residues. Trimming took 6 bases from V and 5 from J, leaving 22 bases between them. The CDR3 bases are TGTGCCAGCAGCCGAGGTCGTCCTCCAAAGGGGACTGAAGCTTTCTTT. Translating gives CASSRGRPPKGTEAFF.

This clone was seen only a few times. This sequence joins TRBV30 and TRBJ1-2; D not certain. The CDR3 is made up of 13 amino acids. Trimming took 1 base from V and 2 from J, leaving 8 bases between them. Per the germline V gene, CDR1 is GTSNPN and CDR2 is SVGIG (reference sequence). The CDR3 loop is CAWSATVNYGYTF. The CDR3 DNA is TGTGCCTGGAGTGCCACAGTCAACTATGGCTACACCTTC.

V and J are TRBV7-8 and TRBJ1-1; D is undetermined. V was shortened by 5 bases and J by 0 bases, with 10 bases between the two germline ends. The germline CDR1 and CDR2 sequences are SGHVS and FQNEAQ. This CDR3 has 14 amino acids. In DNA, the CDR3 is TGTGCCAGCAGCCAAGATCTAGTGAACACTGAAGCTTTCTTT. It specifies CASSQDLVNTEAFF.

The CDR3 region is CASSPTGVNSPLHF. Written as DNA, the CDR3 is TGTGCCAGCAGTCCAACAGGGGTTAATTCACCCCTCCACTTT. The chain couples TRBV6-5 to TRBJ1-6, with TRBD1 identical over 7 bases. Germline CDR1 MNHEY, CDR2 SVGAGI. The CDR3 contains 14 residues. J lost 6 bases, V lost 5 bases, and 4 bases had no gene match.

The chain carries TRBV11-2 and TRBJ1-2, with D uncertain. Germline-derived CDR1 and CDR2 are SGHAT and FQNNGV. The CDR3 length is 13 residues. Deletions cut 4 bases from V and 5 bases from J, with 11 bases between. CDR3 bases: TGTGCCAGCAGCTACGACGGATCTTATGGCTACACCTTC. As protein: CASSYDGSYGYTF.

V gene TRBV10-1 combines with J gene TRBJ1-5; D is ambiguous. With 0 bases removed from V and 4 bases from J, the gap between germline ends came to 4 bases. This CDR3 region has 13 residues. Germline V gives CDR1 WNHNN, CDR2 SYGVQD (reference sequence). The CDR3 DNA reads as TGCGCCAGCAGTGAGTCGGTAAATCAGCCCCAGCATTTT. Translated, it gives CASSESVNQPQHF.

J is TRBJ1-2 and V is TRBV29-1; D gene ambiguous. With 4 bases removed from V and 4 bases from J, the gap between germline ends came to 10 bases. The CDR3 consists of 12 residues. CDR1 and CDR2 from the germline V gene are SQVTM and ANQGSEA. In DNA, the CDR3 is TGCAGCGTTGTTACGGCGTTCTATGGCTACACCTTC. This encodes CSVVTAFYGYTF.

This chain connects TRBV29-1 to TRBJ1-2; TRBD1 matches at 10 bases. The CDR3 has 15 residues. Trimming took 5 bases from V and 4 from J; bases not matched to a gene: 10. Per germline, CDR1 SQVTM and CDR2 ANQGSEA. The CDR3 region is CSVPSYGQGVYGYTF. CDR3 nucleotides: TGCAGCGTTCCTAGCTACGGACAGGGGGTCTATGGCTACACCTTC.

The J gene is TRBJ1-6, the V gene TRBV19, with D possibly matching TRBD1 (6 bases). CDR1 is LNHDA, CDR2 SQIVND, per germline (reference sequence). V lost 6 bases and J lost 10, with 22 bases in between. This CDR3 spans 16 amino acids. The CDR3, as DNA: TGTGCCAGTAGCGTCGTAGAGGGGGTTCTAAGATCACCCCTCCACTTT. Encoded protein: CASSVVEGVLRSPLHF.

CDR3 in amino acids: CASSKGTRTGNEQFF. DNA of the CDR3: TGTGCCAGCAGCAAAGGGACCCGCACTGGGAATGAGCAGTTCTTC. The V gene is TRBV7-3, the J gene TRBJ2-1; the D call may be TRBD1 or TRBD2 (5 bases each). The length of the CDR3 is 15 residues. Trimming left V 5 bases short and J 7 bases short, with 18 bases between. CDR1 is SGHTA, CDR2 FQGTGA, per germline.

The chain couples TRBV2 to TRBJ1-1; D is ambiguous. The V end was cut by 5 bases, the J end by 1 base, with 5 bases between. The CDR3 sequence is 12 residues long. Germline V CDR1 and CDR2: SNHLY, FYNNEI. The CDR3 coding sequence is TGTGCCAGCAGTATTCAGAACACTGAAGCTTTCTTT. Translation gives CASSIQNTEAFF.

The chain is built from TRBV4-3 and TRBJ2-7, with TRBD2 as a possible D gene (5 bases). The CDR3 contains 13 residues. Trimming removed 4 bases from V and 2 bases from J, with 9 bases in between. Germline-derived CDR1 and CDR2 are LGHNA and YSLEER. For the CDR3, the DNA is TGCGCCAGCAGCCTAGGACTGACCTACGAGCAGTACTTC. Translated, it gives CASSLGLTYEQYF.

The chain uses TRBV3-1 (or the pseudogene TRBV3-2) and TRBJ1-6, with 10 bases that match TRBD1. Per germline, CDR1 LGHDT and CDR2 YNNKEL (reference sequence). The CDR3 spans 17 residues. V lost 3 bases, J lost 5 bases, and 7 bases stayed unmatched. The CDR3 spells CASSQVTGTGDNSPLHF. The CDR3 region has the DNA TGTGCCAGCAGCCAGGTTACCGGGACAGGGGATAATTCACCCCTCCACTTT.

This clone was observed once. The rearrangement joins TRBV9 to TRBJ2-7; the D is unclear. Trimming left V 3 bases short and J 4 bases short, with 11 bases between. There are 13 residues in the CDR3. Germline CDR1 is SGDLS and CDR2 is YYNGEE. This CDR3 is CASSAAPLYEQYF. The CDR3 nucleotides are TGTGCCAGCAGCGCAGCCCCCCTTTACGAGCAGTACTTC.

The chain joins TRBV30 to TRBJ1-6; a possible D gene is TRBD1 (6 bases). Germline CDR1 is GTSNPN and CDR2 is SVGIG (reference sequence). The CDR3 has 14 amino acids. V gave up 3 bases and J gave up 9 bases, with 15 bases separating them. The CDR3 sequence: CAWRAGTSVSPLHF. In nucleotides, the CDR3 is TGTGCCTGGAGGGCCGGGACAAGTGTTTCACCCCTCCACTTT.

This chain links TRBV21-1 with TRBJ2-5; TRBD1, the D gene given by the table, was not confirmed from the DNA. TRBV21-1 is deemed a pseudogene. The CDR3 contains 14 residues. Here the CDR3 DNA reads TGTGCCAGCAGCCCACGGGACAGGGGTGAGACCCAGTACTTC. Protein sequence: CASSPRDRGETQYF.

The CDR3 coding sequence is TGCGCCAGCACCACACACCAGGGGACGCGGGGCGAGCAGTACTTC. This gives the protein CASTTHQGTRGEQYF. The rearrangement joins TRBV5-1 to TRBJ2-7; either TRBD1 or TRBD2 may fit D (6 bases each). The ends were cut back, 6 bases at V and 6 bases at J, with 22 bases in the middle. The CDR3 loop spans 15 amino acids. The germline V gene encodes CDR1 SGHRS and CDR2 YFSETQ.